This T cell receptor (beta chain) was identified in a study of human T cells and chemical hapten exposure. Whole-study context: 0.01% DPC was applied to the upper back in patch tests, which were read at 6 days.

Time point defined: patch test 3, about 24 weeks after DPC sensitization. The treatment: therapeutic diphenylcyclopropenone sensitization with weekly scalp DPC. Unique molecular identifiers were attached to individual cDNA molecules during library preparation. In TCRdb, the RACE reads were re-called with MiXCR into one record per CDR3 protein. Here the sample spans around 200,000 distinct CDR3 sequences, 24% being singletons. This specimen was whole blood, taken in connection with sensitization to the hapten diphenylcyclopropenone (DPC). The TCR was taken from a woman aged 40 to 50 with alopecia areata. Some clones in this sample may be carry-over from other donors' samples.

CDR3 DNA sequence: TGTGCCAGCAGTGACGGGACAACCCACAATGAGCAGTTCTTC. Amino acid sequence: CASSDGTTHNEQFF. V and J are TRBV12-3 or TRBV12-4 and TRBJ2-1; maybe TRBD1 (6 bases). With 5 bases removed from V and 5 bases from J, the gap between germline ends came to 13 bases. The CDR3 runs 14 residues.